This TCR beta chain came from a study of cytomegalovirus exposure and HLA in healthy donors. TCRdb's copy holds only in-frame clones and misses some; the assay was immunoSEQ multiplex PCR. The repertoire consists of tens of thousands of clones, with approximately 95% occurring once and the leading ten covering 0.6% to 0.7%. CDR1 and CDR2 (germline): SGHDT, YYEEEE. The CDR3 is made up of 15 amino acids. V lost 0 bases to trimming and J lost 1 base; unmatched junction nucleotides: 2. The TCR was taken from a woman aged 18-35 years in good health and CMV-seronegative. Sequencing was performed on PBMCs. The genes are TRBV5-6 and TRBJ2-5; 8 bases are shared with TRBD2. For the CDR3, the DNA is TGTGCCAGCAGCTTGGCGGGGGGGTCCCAAGAGACCCAGTACTTC. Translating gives CASSLAGGSQETQYF.